These 12 T cell receptor beta chains were all obtained from the same sample, sequenced in a study of blood T cells in healthy people across ages. PCR was performed a second time for 7 to 11 cycles using a sample-barcoded 5' primer and a J-beta primer mix. One entry per CDR3 protein results from TCRdb running MiXCR on the 5' RACE reads. The table lists 650,000 to 800,000 distinct CDR3 sequences, around 45% of them singletons. The source material was blood. These receptors came from a man between 60 and 75 years old in good health.

The chain has TRBV30 and TRBJ1-2, with D possibly matching TRBD1 (5 bases). This CDR3 is built from 12 residues. Germline V lookup: CDR1 GTSNPN, CDR2 SVGIG (reference sequence). V was cut by 1 base and J by 4 bases, with 7 bases left in between. The CDR3, as DNA: TGTGCCTGGAGTGGGGGGTTCTATGGCTACACCTTC. Translated: CAWSGGFYGYTF.

The chain uses TRBV2 and TRBJ2-7, with D possibly being TRBD2 (6 bases). The CDR3 covers 13 residues. V lost 1 base to trimming and J lost 6 bases, with 10 bases between them. From germline, CDR1 is SNHLY and CDR2 FYNNEI. The CDR3 region has the DNA TGTGCCAGCAGTGAAGGGACTACCTCCGAGCAGTACTTC. This sequence encodes CASSEGTTSEQYF.

V usage is TRBV18 and J usage is TRBJ1-4, with no clear D. V lost 0 bases, J lost 12 bases, and 14 bases lay in between. Germline V lookup: CDR1 KGHSH, CDR2 LQKENI. This CDR3 comprises 14 residues. The CDR3, as DNA: TGTGCCAGCTCACCACCTGTATCGAGGGAGGAACTGTTTTTT. Amino acid sequence: CASSPPVSREELFF.

In its sample, this clonotype was seen once. CDR3 nucleotide sequence: TGTGCCAGCAGCCGTAGGACAGGGTTCTACAATGAGCAGTTCTTC. Amino acids: CASSRRTGFYNEQFF. The V gene is TRBV11-2, the J gene TRBJ2-1; 8 nucleotides agree with TRBD1. CDR3 length equals 15 residues. Trimming removed 5 bases from V and 3 bases from J; junction bases left unmatched: 6. The germline gives CDR1 SGHAT, CDR2 FQNNGV.

The rearrangement links TRBV3-1 to TRBJ2-4; D might be TRBD1 or TRBD2, each matching 5 bases. Trimming removed 6 bases at V and 8 bases at J, with 14 bases between. The CDR3 runs to 13 residues. The germline V gene has CDR1 LGHDT and CDR2 YNNKEL (reference sequence). The CDR3 is CASSRDPRDIQYF. CDR3 nucleotides: TGTGCCAGCAGTCGGGACCCGAGGGACATTCAGTACTTC. The whole variable domain, remainder taken from reference TRBV3-1 and TRBJ2-4, is DTAVSQTPKYLVTQMGNDKSIKCEQNLGHDTMYWYKQDSKKFLKIMFSYNNKELIINETVPNRFSPKSPDKAHLNLHINSLELGDSAVYFCASSRDPRDIQYFGAGTRLSVL.

This clonotype appeared many times. This sequence joins TRBV29-1 and TRBJ2-7, with 8 bases identical to TRBD1. V lost 7 bases and J lost 6; bases outside the gene matches: 11. The CDR3 length is 13 residues. CDR1 and CDR2 from the germline V gene are SQVTM and ANQGSEA. The CDR3 nucleotides read TGCAGCGCCCTCGGTGGACAGGGCGCCGAGCAGTACTTC. This encodes CSALGGQGAEQYF.

The chain combines TRBV6-5 with TRBJ1-1; D may be TRBD1 (5 bases). The ends were cut back, 6 bases at V and 11 bases at J, with 19 bases in the middle. The CDR3 extends over 13 amino acids. Germline CDR1 reads MNHEY; CDR2 reads SVGAGI. The CDR3 spells CASRGAGSGQAFF. The CDR3 coding sequence is TGTGCCAGCAGAGGGGCGGGATCAGGGCAGGCTTTCTTT.

The gene calls are TRBV20-1 and TRBJ2-7; TRBD1 is a possible D gene (6 bases). This CDR3 region has 13 residues. Trimming removed 2 bases at V and 3 bases at J, with 11 bases between. Per germline, CDR1 DFQATT and CDR2 SNEGSKA (reference sequence). CDR3 nucleotides: TGCAGTGCTAGATACAGGGCTGACTACGAGCAGTACTTC. Translation: CSARYRADYEQYF.

The rearrangement uses TRBV12-3 or TRBV12-4 and TRBJ2-4; D may be TRBD2 (6 bases). The CDR3 has 13 amino acids. Between the trimmed V and J ends, which lost 5 bases and 9 bases, there was a span of 14 bases. CDR3 bases: TGTGCCAGCAGTCCCTCCGGAGGGTCCATTCAGTACTTC. It codes for CASSPSGGSIQYF.

This chain links TRBV3-1 with TRBJ2-7; the match to TRBD2 covers 13 bases. In germline, CDR1 is LGHDT, CDR2 YNNKEL (reference sequence). The CDR3 covers 15 residues. J lost 5 bases, V lost 3 bases, and 4 bases had no gene match. The chain's CDR3 is CASSQTSGGSHEQYF. CDR3 in DNA: TGTGCCAGCAGCCAGACTAGCGGGGGGTCCCACGAGCAGTACTTC.

The chain joins TRBV29-1 to TRBJ1-2; D uncertain. The CDR3 length is 11 residues. Trimming took 4 bases from V and 5 from J, leaving 8 bases between them. Germline V gene data show CDR1 as SQVTM and CDR2 as ANQGSEA. For the CDR3, the DNA is TGCAGCGTTGGGATGGTATATGGCTACACCTTC. Translated: CSVGMVYGYTF.

The chain joins TRBV29-1 to TRBJ1-5, with a possible D match to TRBD1 (5 bases). The V gene lost 6 bases and the J gene lost 3 bases, with 15 bases spanning the gap. The CDR3 contains 14 residues. Germline CDR1 SQVTM, CDR2 ANQGSEA. CDR3 sequence (DNA): TGCAGCGTCGCACTAACTGGGGCCAATCAGCCCCAGCATTTT. It is translated as CSVALTGANQPQHF. The complete variable domain, with remaining parts taken from reference TRBV29-1 and TRBJ1-5, reads SAVISQKPSRDICQRGTSLTIQCQVDSQVTMMFWYRQQPGQSLTLIATANQGSEATYESGFVIDKFPISRPNLTFSTLTVSNMSPEDSSIYLCSVALTGANQPQHFGDGTRLSIL.